These T cell receptor beta chains were read from a single sample in a study of vaccination and CD4 T cells after COVID-19. No antigen has been assigned to these receptors. TCRdb re-analysed the PCR reads in MiXCR, keeping a single row per CDR3 protein. The table lists roughly 16,000 distinct CDR3 sequences, around 66% of them singletons. The sequenced sample consisted of CD4+ T cells from blood, cultured in vitro. The receptors shown here come from a human donor who had recovered from COVID-19. The conserved cysteine and the conserved F or W are not part of the CDR3 here. The order of the fields is V gene, J gene, CDR3 protein.

TRBV12-3/TRBV12-4	TRBJ1-5	ASSLQVGNQPQH
TRBV10-3	TRBJ1-6	AISFTGDNSPLH
TRBV7-2	TRBJ1-3	ASSSGGTGGNTIY
TRBV18	TRBJ1-5	ASSGQVQGQPQH
TRBV2	TRBJ1-1	ASSGDRVNTEAF
TRBV15	TRBJ2-5	ATSRESGSWGTQY
TRBV19	TRBJ2-7	ASTPGDGGPREQY
TRBV7-2	TRBJ2-5	ASSLFGTSLQETQY
TRBV20-1	TRBJ2-2	SASGQGARTGELF
TRBV6-5	TRBJ1-1	ASSYPAGGRTEAF